This TCR beta chain was sequenced in a study of blood T cell repertoires in COVID-19. Study as a whole: Sample material is recorded as cDNA or gDNA derived from T cells, B-cell-depleted T cells, or PBMCs.

In the original workflow: Reference gene primers were amplified, and this amplification served to estimate nucleated cell counts. TCRdb's table, derived via immunoSEQ multiplex PCR, lists solely in-frame clones and lacks some. The V and J calls and clone size are taken from that table; D and trimming were inferred from the DNA. The sample has about 210,000 clones, roughly nine tenths seen once. Trimming took 1 base from V and 7 from J; bases not matched to a gene: 7. The CDR3 is 16 amino acids. CDR1 is SGHTA and CDR2 is FQGNSA in the germline V gene. The gene calls are TRBV7-2 and TRBJ1-5; 10 bases agree with TRBD1. This clonotype originated in a man in his forties with acute or convalescent COVID-19. Sequencing was done on a sample of peripheral blood. CDR3 sequence reads: CASSLGWTGGTQPQHF. CDR3 DNA sequence: TGTGCCAGCAGCTTAGGCTGGACAGGGGGTACGCAGCCCCAGCATTTT.